The entry that follows covers one T cell receptor (beta chain) sequence. The data were taken from a study of T cells in Graves' hyperthyroidism and ophthalmopathy. Background on the study: Peripheral blood samples were taken at initial diagnosis, prior to any treatment.

Trimming cost V 4 bases and J 3 bases, with 11 bases left between them. This CDR3 contains 14 residues. Germline values: CDR1 KGHDR, CDR2 SFDVKD. The CDR3 regions of TCR beta were amplified from RNA transcripts. In the first-round RT-PCR of the TCR CDR3, the HTBI primer set was used. TCRdb redid the calling of the multiplex PCR reads with MiXCR, one entry per CDR3 protein. This table has hundreds of thousands of distinct CDR3 sequences, over 35% appearing once. This TCR came from a man aged 18 to 35 with Graves' hyperthyroidism. The specimen was blood. The rearrangement links TRBV24-1 to TRBJ1-2; D perhaps matches TRBD1 (6 bases). The CDR3 region is CATSDGNRDYGYTF. DNA of the CDR3: TGTGCCACCAGTGACGGAAACAGGGACTATGGCTACACCTTC.